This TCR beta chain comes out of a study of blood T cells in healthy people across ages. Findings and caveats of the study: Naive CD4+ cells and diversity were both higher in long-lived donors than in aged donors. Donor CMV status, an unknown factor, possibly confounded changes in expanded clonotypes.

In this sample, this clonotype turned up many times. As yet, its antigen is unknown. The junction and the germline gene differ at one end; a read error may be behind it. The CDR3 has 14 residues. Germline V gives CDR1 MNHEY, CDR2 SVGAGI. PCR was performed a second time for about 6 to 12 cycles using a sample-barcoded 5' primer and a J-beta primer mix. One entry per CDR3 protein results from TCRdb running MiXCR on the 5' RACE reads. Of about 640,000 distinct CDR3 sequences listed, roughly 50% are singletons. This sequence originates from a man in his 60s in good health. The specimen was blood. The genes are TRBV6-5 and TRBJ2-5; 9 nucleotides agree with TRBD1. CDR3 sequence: CASSPRTGEETQYF. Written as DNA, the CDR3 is TGCGCCAGCAGCCCCCGGACAGGGGAAGAGACCCAGTACTTC.